The 14 T cell receptor beta chains below come from one sample, sequenced in a study of shared clonotypes between healthy human individuals. Naive-designated CD8 cells lacked CD45RO, were positively enriched for CCR7, and omitted terminally differentiated effector memory CD45RA+ cells. Produced via immunoSEQ multiplex PCR; TCRdb's table is partial and in-frame only. The sample contains hundreds of thousands of clones, 95% of which appear only once. Source material: naive CD8+ T cells sorted from blood. Source of these receptors: a young woman in good health.

This chain connects TRBV7-9 to TRBJ1-1; D is uncertain. The CDR3 is 15 residues long. The V end lost 3 bases, the J end lost 7 bases, and 18 bases lay between the germline ends. Germline assignment: CDR1 SEHNR and CDR2 FQNEAQ (reference sequence). The CDR3 is CASSFPLAGSIEAFF. The CDR3 region has the DNA TGTGCCAGCAGCTTCCCGTTGGCGGGATCGATTGAAGCTTTCTTT.

J is TRBJ2-1 and V is TRBV19; tentatively, D is TRBD1 (6 bases). This CDR3 comprises 15 residues. Germline V CDR1 and CDR2: LNHDA, SQIVND (reference sequence). V lost 1 base, J lost 4 bases, and 11 bases lay in between. The CDR3 here is CASSIGQGPYNEQFF. The DNA for the CDR3 is TGTGCCAGTAGTATAGGGCAGGGGCCTTACAATGAGCAGTTCTTC.

The count of this clone is one. The V gene is TRBV9, the J gene TRBJ1-2; no reliable D call. CDR1 is SGDLS, CDR2 YYNGEE, per germline. Trimming pared 0 bases from V and 6 bases from J, leaving 6 bases between. CDR3 length: 12 amino acids. CDR3 nucleotide sequence: TGTGCCAGCAGCGTAGGCCCCGATGGCTACACCTTC. Its protein product is CASSVGPDGYTF.

This clone has just a few counts. The chain combines TRBV4-1 with TRBJ1-2; D is ambiguous. V lost 2 bases to trimming and J lost 3 bases, with 7 bases between them. The CDR3 is 13 residues long. Germline values: CDR1 MGHRA, CDR2 YSYEKL. The CDR3 DNA reads as TGCGCCAGCAGCCAAATGGGCCACTATGGCTACACCTTC. The encoded protein is CASSQMGHYGYTF.

V gene TRBV30 combines with J gene TRBJ1-1; no clear D gene. CDR1 is GTSNPN, CDR2 SVGIG, per germline (reference sequence). The CDR3 extends over 15 amino acids. The V end lost 0 bases, the J end lost 0 bases, and 11 bases lay between the germline ends. This CDR3 is CAWSVFAGLNTEAFF. CDR3 coding DNA: TGTGCCTGGAGTGTATTTGCCGGACTGAACACTGAAGCTTTCTTT.

This chain uses TRBV5-4 with TRBJ2-3; no definite D call. Trimming pared 3 bases from V and 5 bases from J, leaving 7 bases between. This CDR3 region has 12 residues. The germline V gene has CDR1 SGHNT and CDR2 YYREEE (reference sequence). The CDR3 DNA reads as TGTGCCAGCAGCTCAGGCTTAGATACGCAGTATTTT. Protein: CASSSGLDTQYF.

This chain uses TRBV28 with TRBJ2-7, with D perhaps matching TRBD1 (6 bases). CDR1 is MDHEN and CDR2 is SYDVKM in the germline V gene. The V gene lost 6 bases and the J gene lost 3 bases, with 24 bases spanning the gap. The CDR3 loop spans 17 amino acids. The CDR3 DNA reads as TGTGCCAGCAGCACCCCCCGCCGGGACATAAGACACTACGAGCAGTACTTC. Its protein product is CASSTPRRDIRHYEQYF. The full variable domain, with the rest looked up from reference TRBV28 and TRBJ2-7, is DVKVTQSSRYLVKRTGEKVFLECVQDMDHENMFWYRQDPGLGLRLIYFSYDVKMKEKGDIPEGYSVSREKKERFSLILESASTNQTSMYLCASSTPRRDIRHYEQYFGPGTRLTVT.

As for this clone: The junction departs from germline at one end; a sequencing error may be responsible. The chain carries TRBV6-1 and TRBJ2-5, with TRBD2 as a possible D gene (6 bases). The CDR3 is made up of 14 amino acids. Germline CDR1 MNHNS, CDR2 SASEGT. The CDR3 coding sequence is TGTGCCAGCAGTGAAAATTGGCGGGCCAAAGGAGGGGACTTC. Translating it yields CASSENWRAKGGDF.

V usage is TRBV29-1 and J usage is TRBJ1-1; D is uncertain. Looked up from germline, CDR1 is SQVTM and CDR2 is ANQGSEA. The ends were cut back, 6 bases at V and 6 bases at J, with 17 bases in the middle. This CDR3 comprises 13 residues. The CDR3 spells CSVLTVSYPEAFF. DNA of the CDR3: TGCAGCGTCCTGACGGTTTCCTACCCTGAAGCTTTCTTT.

The gene calls are TRBV15 and TRBJ2-7; a possible D gene is TRBD1 (6 bases). This CDR3 spans 15 amino acids. CDR1 is LNHNV and CDR2 is YYDKDF in the germline V gene (reference sequence). V was shortened by 5 bases and J by 0 bases, with 14 bases between the two germline ends. The CDR3 here is CATSGGQTYSYEQYF. The CDR3 DNA is TGTGCCACCAGCGGTGGACAGACCTACTCCTACGAGCAGTACTTC.

The chain recombines TRBV6-5 with TRBJ2-5; D is perhaps TRBD1 or TRBD2 (6 bases each). TRBJ2-7 matches the DNA end more closely, so the J call is doubtful. CDR3 length equals 14 residues. The germline V gene encodes CDR1 MNHEY and CDR2 SVGAGI. Here the CDR3 DNA reads TGTGCCAGCAGTTACTCAACAGGGAGGTACGAGCAGTACTTC. Protein product: CASSYSTGRYEQYF.

In this sample, this clone turned up once. The genes are TRBV15 and TRBJ2-3; a weak D match, TRBD2 (6 bases). The V end was cut by 4 bases, the J end by 2 bases, with 16 bases between. This CDR3 is 16 amino acids long. CDR1 and CDR2 (germline): LNHNV, YYDKDF (reference sequence). The chain's CDR3 is CATSKGWGDNTDTQYF. In DNA form, the CDR3 reads TGTGCCACCAGCAAAGGATGGGGGGATAACACAGATACGCAGTATTTT.

Of note for this clone: This sample includes further DNA sequences coding for the same CDR3. The chain is built from TRBV5-4 and TRBJ1-1, with a tentative D call TRBD1 (5 bases). V was trimmed by 0 bases and J by 0 bases, leaving 6 bases between them. The CDR3 spans 14 residues. The germline V gene has CDR1 SGHNT and CDR2 YYREEE (reference sequence). The CDR3 loop reads CASSLDRMNTEAFF. CDR3 DNA: TGTGCCAGCAGCTTGGACAGGATGAACACTGAAGCTTTCTTT.

The chain links TRBV4-1 to TRBJ2-5; 9 bases map to TRBD1. CDR3 length: 16 amino acids. Germline-derived CDR1 and CDR2 are MGHRA and YSYEKL. The V and J ends lost 4 bases and 3 bases, in that order; junction bases with no gene match: 9. The CDR3 bases are TGCGCCAGCAGCCCAAGGGGGACAGGGAGGAAAGAGACCCAGTACTTC. It encodes CASSPRGTGRKETQYF.